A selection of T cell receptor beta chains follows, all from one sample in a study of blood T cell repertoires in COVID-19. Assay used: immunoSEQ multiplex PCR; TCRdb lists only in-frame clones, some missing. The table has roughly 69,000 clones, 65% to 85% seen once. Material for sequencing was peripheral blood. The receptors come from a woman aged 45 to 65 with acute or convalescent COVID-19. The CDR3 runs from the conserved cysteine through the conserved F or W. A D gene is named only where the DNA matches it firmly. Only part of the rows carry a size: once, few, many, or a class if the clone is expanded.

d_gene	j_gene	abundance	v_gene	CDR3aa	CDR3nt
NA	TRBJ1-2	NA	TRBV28	CASSFFPSSGNYGYTF	TGTGCCAGCAGTTTCTTCCCGTCGTCGGGAAACTATGGCTACACCTTC
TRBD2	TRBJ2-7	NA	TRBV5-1	CASSLVASGSLDEQYF	TGCGCCAGCAGCTTGGTGGCTAGCGGGAGTCTCGACGAGCAGTACTTC
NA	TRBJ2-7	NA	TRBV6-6	CAATGTPKRYQYF	TGTGCCGCCACCGGGACACCAAAACGATATCAGTACTTC
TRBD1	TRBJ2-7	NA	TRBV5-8	CASSAAGTVYEQYF	TGTGCCAGCAGTGCCGCCGGGACAGTCTACGAGCAGTACTTC
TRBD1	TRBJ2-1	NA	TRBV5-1	CASSLRTGGHNEQFF	TGCGCCAGCAGCTTGCGGACAGGGGGTCACAATGAGCAGTTCTTC
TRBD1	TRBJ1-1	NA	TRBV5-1	CASSRDRGADTEAFF	TGCGCCAGCAGCCGGGACAGGGGGGCGGACACTGAAGCTTTCTTT
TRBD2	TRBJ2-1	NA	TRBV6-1	CASSELLAGLGSYNEQFF	TGTGCCAGCAGTGAGCTACTAGCGGGACTTGGGTCCTACAATGAGCAGTTCTTC
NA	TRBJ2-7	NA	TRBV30	CAWSQGGPRYF	TGTGCCTGGAGTCAGGGAGGACCTCGGTACTTC
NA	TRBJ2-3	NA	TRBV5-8	CASSPRILARDTQYF	TGTGCCAGCAGCCCTCGCATCCTAGCTAGAGATACGCAGTATTTT
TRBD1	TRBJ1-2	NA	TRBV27	CASSDFPRDRGLNGYTF	TGTGCCAGCAGCGACTTTCCCCGGGACAGGGGGCTTAATGGCTACACCTTC
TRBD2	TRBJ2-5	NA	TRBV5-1	CASSLTTSGGGETQYF	TGCGCCAGCAGCTTGACGACTAGCGGGGGTGGAGAGACCCAGTACTTC
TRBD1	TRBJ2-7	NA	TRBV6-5	CASNRDRGLYEQYF	TGTGCCAGCAATAGGGACAGGGGGCTTTACGAGCAGTACTTC
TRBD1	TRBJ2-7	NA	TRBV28	CASSLIGGQDYEQYF	TGTGCCAGCAGTTTAATAGGGGGACAGGACTACGAGCAGTACTTC
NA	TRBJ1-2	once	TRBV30	CAWSRQATQGYTF	TGTGCCTGGAGCCGACAGGCGACGCAGGGCTACACCTTC
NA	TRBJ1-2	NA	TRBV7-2	CASSSITSYGYTF	TGTGCCAGCAGCTCCATCACCAGCTATGGCTACACCTTC
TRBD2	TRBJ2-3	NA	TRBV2	CASSDWGRAFGDTQYF	TGTGCCAGCAGTGACTGGGGGAGGGCCTTTGGAGATACGCAGTATTTT
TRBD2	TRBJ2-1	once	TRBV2	CASSPGLPDPEQFF	TGTGCCAGCAGTCCGGGACTACCGGACCCGGAGCAGTTCTTC
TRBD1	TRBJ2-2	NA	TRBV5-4	CASSFTGGYETGELFF	TGTGCCAGCAGCTTCACAGGGGGCTATGAGACCGGGGAGCTGTTTTTT
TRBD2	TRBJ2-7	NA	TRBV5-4	CASSLGAGSSYEQYF	TGTGCCAGCAGCTTGGGAGCGGGATCCTCCTACGAGCAGTACTTC
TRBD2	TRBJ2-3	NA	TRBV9	CASSVAAGGPTDTQYF	TGTGCCAGCAGCGTAGCTGCGGGAGGGCCGACAGATACGCAGTATTTT
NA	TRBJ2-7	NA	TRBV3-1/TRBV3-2	CASSQLGEQYF	TGTGCCAGCAGCCAACTCGGCGAGCAGTACTTC
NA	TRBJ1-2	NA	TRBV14	CASSQVSGYGYTF	TGTGCCAGCAGCCAAGTATCAGGGTATGGCTACACCTTC
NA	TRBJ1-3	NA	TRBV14	CASRRDGNSGNTIYF	TGTGCCAGCAGACGAGACGGGAACTCTGGAAACACCATATATTTT
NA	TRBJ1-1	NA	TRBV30	CAWSSRQNTEAFF	TGTGCCTGGAGTTCACGACAGAACACTGAAGCTTTCTTT
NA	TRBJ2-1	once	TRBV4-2	CASSLREDNEQFF	TGTGCCAGCAGCCTCCGCGAAGACAATGAGCAGTTCTTC
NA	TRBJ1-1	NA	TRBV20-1	CSASAQETGPRFF	TGCAGTGCTAGTGCCCAGGAGACAGGTCCCCGCTTCTTT
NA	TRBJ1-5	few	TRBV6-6	CASSYALIQPQHF	TGTGCCAGCAGTTACGCCCTAATACAGCCCCAGCATTTT
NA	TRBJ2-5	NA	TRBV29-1	CSVRGNTQETQYF	TGCAGCGTTAGGGGGAACACGCAAGAGACCCAGTACTTC
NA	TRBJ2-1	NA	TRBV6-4	CASSDFQGGPQFF	TGTGCCAGCAGTGACTTCCAGGGGGGCCCGCAGTTCTTC
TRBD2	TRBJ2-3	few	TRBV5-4	CASSLWGGSGNTDTQYF	TGTGCCAGCAGTTTATGGGGGGGGAGCGGGAACACAGATACGCAGTATTTT
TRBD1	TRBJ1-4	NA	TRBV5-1	CASSLRGLNEKLFF	TGCGCCAGCAGCTTGAGGGGGCTGAATGAAAAACTGTTTTTT
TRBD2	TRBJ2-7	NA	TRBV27	CASSFGLAEYYEQYF	TGTGCCAGCAGTTTCGGACTAGCGGAGTACTACGAGCAGTACTTC
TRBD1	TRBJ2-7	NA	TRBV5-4	CASSLGGPGQGFYEQYF	TGTGCCAGCAGCTTGGGTGGACCGGGACAGGGTTTCTACGAGCAGTACTTC
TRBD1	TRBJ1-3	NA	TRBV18	CASSPEGQGSGNTIYF	TGTGCCAGCTCACCAGAGGGACAGGGCTCTGGAAACACCATATATTTT
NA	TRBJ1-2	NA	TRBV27	CASSRQAGYGYTF	TGTGCCAGCAGCCGACAGGCGGGCTATGGCTACACCTTC
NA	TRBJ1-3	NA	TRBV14	CASSLQGPGNTIYF	TGTGCCAGCAGCCTCCAGGGTCCGGGAAACACCATATATTTT
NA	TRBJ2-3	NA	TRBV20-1	CSASREDTQYF	TGCAGTGCTAGCCGCGAGGATACGCAGTATTTT
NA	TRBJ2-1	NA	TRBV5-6	CASSQLGAGNEQFF	TGTGCCAGCAGCCAGTTGGGGGCTGGGAATGAGCAGTTCTTC
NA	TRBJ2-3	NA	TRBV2	CANGVGNTQYF	TGTGCCAACGGGGTTGGGAATACGCAGTATTTT
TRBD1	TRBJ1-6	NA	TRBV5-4	CASSRQGDNSPLHF	TGTGCCAGCAGCAGACAGGGCGATAATTCACCCCTCCACTTT
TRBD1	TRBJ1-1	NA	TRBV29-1	CSVSPGQGGTEAFF	TGCAGCGTTTCCCCGGGACAGGGAGGGACTGAAGCTTTCTTT
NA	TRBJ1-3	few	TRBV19	CASRPSYSGNTIYF	TGTGCCAGTAGACCTTCCTACTCTGGAAACACCATATATTTT
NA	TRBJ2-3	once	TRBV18	CASSPSGDTQYF	TGTGCCAGCTCACCGTCAGGGGATACGCAGTATTTT
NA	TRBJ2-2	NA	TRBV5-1	CASKIPAGELFF	TGCGCCAGCAAAATACCAGCCGGGGAGCTGTTTTTT
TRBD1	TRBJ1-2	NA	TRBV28	CASSLAGGAEGYTF	TGTGCCAGCAGTTTAGCAGGGGGCGCTGAGGGCTACACCTTC